This TCR beta chain is drawn from a study of OX40 agonist ivuxolimab in advanced cancers. Turning to the study itself: Every patient in dose escalation had hepatocellular carcinoma, melanoma, renal cell or head and neck cancer.

Here immunoSEQ multiplex PCR was the method, and the copy in TCRdb shows in-frame clones only, minus some. The sample yields fewer than 70,000 clones, around 90% seen once. Regarding the study as a whole: Among patients with partial responses at 0.1-3.0 mg/kg, clonal expansion was among the lowest. More expanded clones were seen, on average, in CD8+ T cells than in CD4+.

Concerning this clone itself: Its cognate antigen is unknown.

Germline lookup yields CDR1 MRHNA and CDR2 SNTAGT. This CDR3 comprises 15 residues. Deletions cut 3 bases from V and 5 bases from J, with 16 bases between. The material sequenced was CD4+ or CD8+ T cells sorted from blood, taken in a trial of the OX40 agonist ivuxolimab. The chain is built from TRBV6-4 and TRBJ1-1; D remains unclear. The source is an adult with an advanced solid tumor such as melanoma, head and neck, liver or kidney cancer. The CDR3 DNA is TGTGCCAGCAGTGAAGGGTCAGGCCTTGGGACTGAAGCTTTCTTT. This codes for CASSEGSGLGTEAFF.